Below are 26 T cell receptor beta chains sequenced from a single sample in a study of shared clonotypes between healthy human individuals. Some clones are missing from TCRdb's copy, which holds only in-frame ones; the method was immunoSEQ multiplex PCR. The table has millions of clones, approximately 94% seen once; the top ten hold 0.14%. The sample taken for sequencing was naive CD4+ T cells sorted from blood. Subset of the sample: CD45RA+ positively selected. The receptors were gathered from a man younger than 35 in good health.

J is TRBJ1-1 and V is TRBV2; possible D gene TRBD1, 6 bases. From germline, CDR1 is SNHLY and CDR2 FYNNEI. The ends were cut back, 6 bases at V and 5 bases at J, with 13 bases in the middle. The CDR3 is made up of 13 amino acids. The CDR3 coding sequence is TGTGCCAGCAGGGATACAGGGCCAACTGAAGCTTTCTTT. It translates to CASRDTGPTEAFF.

About this clone itself: Other DNA variants within this sample encode the same CDR3. The chain uses TRBV5-4 and TRBJ2-2, with 7 bases matching TRBD1. The CDR3 extends over 15 amino acids. Germline V CDR1 and CDR2: SGHNT, YYREEE (reference sequence). The V gene end was trimmed by 3 bases and the J gene end by 6 bases; junction bases not matched to a gene: 8. This CDR3 is CASSSRQGSAGELFF. As DNA, the CDR3 is TGTGCCAGCAGCTCTCGACAGGGATCGGCCGGGGAGCTGTTTTTT.

The chain joins TRBV4-1 to TRBJ1-3; no firm D call. V lost 0 bases, J lost 0 bases, and 3 bases lay in between. The CDR3 is 14 residues long. Germline assignment: CDR1 MGHRA and CDR2 YSYEKL. Written as DNA, the CDR3 is TGCGCCAGCAGCCAAGAGTTCTCTGGAAACACCATATATTTT. Protein product: CASSQEFSGNTIYF.

The chain recombines TRBV4-2 with TRBJ2-1, with TRBD2 matching 11 bases. This CDR3 spans 16 amino acids. Germline CDR1 and CDR2: LGHNA and YNFKEQ. With V trimmed by 0 bases and J by 10 bases, 8 bases remained unmatched. CDR3 loop: CASSQDSTSGRDEQFF. DNA for the CDR3: TGTGCCAGCAGCCAAGATAGTACTAGCGGGAGAGACGAGCAGTTCTTC.

The gene calls are TRBV4-1 and TRBJ2-7; 8 bases align to TRBD1. Germline V gene data show CDR1 as MGHRA and CDR2 as YSYEKL. The CDR3 length is 15 residues. V shed 4 bases, J shed 6 bases, and the junction held 11 bases outside the gene matches. The CDR3 bases are TGCGCCAGCAGCCTCCCGGGTCAGGGGGCAGGCGAGCAGTACTTC. Translation: CASSLPGQGAGEQYF.

The chain combines TRBV5-4 with TRBJ2-5; 9 bases align to TRBD1. The J segment lost 3 bases and the V segment lost 4 bases, leaving 4 bases of the junction unmatched. The CDR3 covers 14 residues. Germline assignment: CDR1 SGHNT and CDR2 YYREEE (reference sequence). The CDR3 here is CASSHGDREETQYF. CDR3 nucleotide sequence: TGTGCCAGCAGCCATGGGGACAGGGAAGAGACCCAGTACTTC.

The chain recombines TRBV9 with TRBJ2-5; D possibly matches TRBD1 or TRBD2 (5 bases each). V shed 4 bases and J shed 3 bases, with 16 bases lying between them. The CDR3 contains 15 residues. CDR1 SGDLS and CDR2 YYNGEE come from the germline V gene. In DNA form, the CDR3 reads TGTGCCAGCAGCATGGGGGTGACAGTCGAAGAGACCCAGTACTTC. It specifies CASSMGVTVEETQYF.

The chain recombines TRBV7-9 with TRBJ1-2, with 8 nucleotides matching TRBD1. V was pared by 4 bases and J by 7 bases, with 11 bases of the junction left unmatched. Germline V gene lookup returns CDR1 SEHNR and CDR2 FQNEAQ (reference sequence). The CDR3 is 15 amino acids. The CDR3 nucleotides read TGTGCCAGCAGCTCCTCGGACAGGGCCCCCGGTGGCTACACCTTC. It encodes CASSSSDRAPGGYTF.

This clone appeared once. The chain has TRBV7-9 and TRBJ2-1; 9 bases line up with TRBD2. CDR1 and CDR2 (germline): SEHNR, FQNEAQ (reference sequence). J gave up 15 bases and V 1 base, and 4 bases lay outside the gene matches. CDR3 size: 12 residues. This CDR3 reads CASSLGTSGLFF. The CDR3 DNA follows: TGTGCCAGCAGCTTAGGCACTAGCGGGTTGTTCTTC.

The chain employs TRBV5-1 and TRBJ2-7; D perhaps matches TRBD2 (7 bases). Trimming took off 4 bases at V and 3 bases at J, with 20 bases between the two ends. Germline V CDR1 and CDR2: SGHRS, YFSETQ. The CDR3 is 16 amino acids. CDR3 sequence: CASSPFGGASIYEQYF. The CDR3 DNA follows: TGCGCCAGCAGCCCATTTGGGGGGGCTTCTATCTACGAGCAGTACTTC.

The genes are TRBV5-4 and TRBJ2-3; TRBD2 is a possible D gene (5 bases). Germline V gene lookup returns CDR1 SGHNT and CDR2 YYREEE (reference sequence). This CDR3 spans 16 amino acids. V lost 0 bases and J lost 3, with 14 bases in between. The CDR3 bases are TGTGCCAGCAGCTTGGTAGCGATTGCGGAAACAGATACGCAGTATTTT. This encodes CASSLVAIAETDTQYF.

V gene TRBV19 combines with J gene TRBJ2-7; 9 nucleotides line up with TRBD1. V shed 8 bases, J shed 2 bases, and the junction held 16 bases outside the gene matches. CDR1 and CDR2 from the germline V gene are LNHDA and SQIVND (reference sequence). CDR3 size: 17 residues. The CDR3 region is CASGTAPPGQGPYEQYF. In DNA, the CDR3 is TGTGCCAGTGGTACGGCTCCACCGGGACAGGGACCCTACGAGCAGTACTTC.

Regarding this clone: One end of the junction varies from germline; a read error may be responsible. The CDR3 loop is CASSSSGTSTDTQYF. The CDR3 coding sequence is TGTGCTAGCAGCTCTAGCGGCACTAGCACAGATACGCAGTATTTT. This chain uses TRBV7-7 with TRBJ2-3, with TRBD2 matching over 7 bases. This CDR3 region has 15 residues. Germline V gene sequence: CDR1 SSHAT, CDR2 FNYEAQ (reference sequence).

V is TRBV5-1 and J is TRBJ2-7; D perhaps matches TRBD2 (6 bases). Germline CDR1 SGHRS, CDR2 YFSETQ. The V end was cut by 1 base, the J end by 2 bases, with 13 bases between. The CDR3 is made up of 15 amino acids. In DNA form, the CDR3 reads TGCGCCAGCAGCTTGAGTGGGGGAGGCCCCTACGAGCAGTACTTC. This gives the protein CASSLSGGGPYEQYF.

This clone was picked up one time. The CDR3 DNA reads as TGTGCCAGCTCACCAAACCCCCCGGGGGAAGGCTACACCTTC. This codes for CASSPNPPGEGYTF. V is TRBV18 and J is TRBJ1-2, with D tentatively TRBD1 (5 bases). The CDR3 runs 14 residues. CDR1 and CDR2 (germline): KGHSH, LQKENI. V lost 2 bases, J lost 8 bases, and 15 bases lay in between.

The chain couples TRBV27 to TRBJ2-7; D is ambiguous. There are 14 residues in the CDR3. Germline V gives CDR1 MNHEY, CDR2 SMNVEV (reference sequence). V was cut by 2 bases and J by 0 bases, with 8 bases left in between. CDR3 sequence: CASSLTVSSYEQYF. The CDR3 bases are TGTGCCAGCAGTTTAACAGTTAGCTCCTACGAGCAGTACTTC.

This chain uses TRBV7-2 with TRBJ2-5, with D perhaps TRBD2 (5 bases). There are 14 residues in the CDR3. CDR1 and CDR2 (germline): SGHTA, FQGNSA. V was shortened by 6 bases and J by 2 bases, with 13 bases between the two germline ends. CDR3 sequence: CASSITRAQETQYF. The DNA of the CDR3 is TGTGCCAGCAGTATCACGCGGGCGCAAGAGACCCAGTACTTC.

This chain uses TRBV5-1 with TRBJ2-5, with a weak D call TRBD1 (5 bases). Trimming left V 7 bases short and J 4 bases short, with 17 bases between. The germline V gene encodes CDR1 SGHRS and CDR2 YFSETQ. This CDR3 comprises 14 residues. The CDR3 is CASHTGMSLETQYF. The CDR3 DNA sequence: TGCGCCAGCCACACAGGCATGAGCTTAGAGACCCAGTACTTC.

DNA for the CDR3: TGCGCCAGCTCCAGTGGACAGGGGGTCGAGCAGTACTTC. As protein: CASSSGQGVEQYF. The J gene is TRBJ2-7, the V gene TRBV10-2; 10 bases line up with TRBD1. This CDR3 has 13 residues. Germline CDR1 reads WSHSY; CDR2 reads SAAADI. Trimming at V came to 8 bases and at J to 6 bases, leaving 7 bases not matched to a gene.

This clone came up once. The genes are TRBV9 and TRBJ2-3, with D perhaps matching TRBD1 or TRBD2 (5 bases each). V lost 0 bases to trimming and J lost 9 bases, with 14 bases between them. This CDR3 is 14 amino acids long. The V gene's germline CDR1 is SGDLS and CDR2 YYNGEE. CDR3 sequence (DNA): TGTGCCAGCAGCGTAGTGGGAGAAGCAGGGACGCAGTATTTT. It is translated as CASSVVGEAGTQYF.

The rearrangement links TRBV4-1 to TRBJ2-1; perhaps D is TRBD1 or TRBD2 (6 bases each). V lost 4 bases, J lost 12 bases, and 16 bases lay in between. The CDR3 covers 13 residues. In germline, CDR1 is MGHRA, CDR2 YSYEKL. In DNA form, the CDR3 reads TGCGCCAGCAGCCGTCTGCCGGGGGCTGGGCAGTTCTTC. The encoded protein is CASSRLPGAGQFF.

This clone was seen a handful of times. The chain uses TRBV18 and TRBJ1-6; D perhaps matches TRBD1 (6 bases). Germline values: CDR1 KGHSH, CDR2 LQKENI. Between the trimmed V and J ends, which lost 2 bases and 8 bases, there was a span of 13 bases. This CDR3 has 15 residues. CDR3 loop: CASSPGQPTDSPLHF. Written as DNA, the CDR3 is TGTGCCAGCTCACCAGGACAGCCGACCGATTCACCCCTCCACTTT.

The chain carries TRBV15 and TRBJ1-2; 7 nucleotides match TRBD1. Trimming cost V 0 bases and J 6 bases; bases outside gene matches: 7. Looked up from germline, CDR1 is LNHNV and CDR2 is YYDKDF (reference sequence). The CDR3 length is 15 residues. The CDR3 protein is CATSREAAGGDGYTF. CDR3 nucleotide sequence: TGTGCCACCAGCAGAGAGGCGGCAGGGGGGGATGGCTACACCTTC.

This sequence joins TRBV4-1 and TRBJ2-5; 14 nucleotides agree with TRBD2. The CDR3 length is 18 residues. Germline CDR1 and CDR2: MGHRA and YSYEKL. J gave up 1 base and V 4 bases, and 8 bases lay outside the gene matches. The CDR3 loop is CASSPGTSGGPSQETQYF. CDR3 DNA: TGCGCCAGCAGCCCCGGGACTAGCGGGGGACCATCCCAAGAGACCCAGTACTTC.

This clone was seen only once. The V call is TRBV28, the J call TRBJ2-2; TRBD2 is a possible D gene (5 bases). Trimming removed 2 bases from V and 0 bases from J, with 7 bases in between. Per germline, CDR1 MDHEN and CDR2 SYDVKM. The CDR3 extends over 15 amino acids. DNA of the CDR3: TGTGCCAGCAGTTTAGGGAGCGCGAACACCGGGGAGCTGTTTTTT. Translating gives CASSLGSANTGELFF.

This chain connects TRBV18 to TRBJ2-5, with no clear D. This CDR3 region has 11 residues. V was clipped by 2 bases and J by 4 bases, with 2 bases between them. The V gene's germline CDR1 is KGHSH and CDR2 LQKENI. CDR3 DNA: TGTGCCAGCTCACCAATAGAGACCCAGTACTTC. Protein product: CASSPIETQYF.